This TCR beta chain comes out of a study of vaccination and CD4 T cells after COVID-19. The overall study: The study enrolled six male and four female convalescents, two of whom were Hispanic. Study-level findings and limits: The median proportion of reactive clones detected only post-vaccination in convalescent patients was 75% to 90%.

The assay that was used to sequence DNA from cultured CD4+ T cells was the Oncomine TCR Beta short-read assay. Genomic DNA was isolated from cultured CD4+ T cells. From the PCR reads, TCRdb called clonotypes with MiXCR, one entry per CDR3 protein. The sample consists of about 15,000 distinct CDR3 sequences, approximately 62% of them appearing once. J was trimmed by 4 bases and V by 3 bases; bases with no gene match: 3. This CDR3 has 13 residues. Germline V gives CDR1 DFQATT, CDR2 SNEGSKA (reference sequence). The treatment denotes: approximately nine-day PBMC culture with coronavirus spike peptide pools or control peptides (ViraFEST assay). The culture of roughly 2 million PBMCs per well included roughly 10 IU/ml IL-2 and 9.5 to 10 ug/ml peptide pools. About this clonotype: Its antigen remains unknown.

Input material: CD4+ T cells from blood, cultured in vitro. The sequence came from a human donor who had recovered from COVID-19. The chain is built from TRBV20-1 and TRBJ2-3, with 8 bases that match TRBD2. The CDR3 region is CSARTTSADTQYF. In DNA, the CDR3 is TGCAGTGCTAGGACGACTAGCGCAGATACGCAGTATTTT.